A selection of T cell receptor beta chains follows, all from one sample in a study of blood T cell repertoires in COVID-19. The repertoire was sequenced with immunoSEQ multiplex PCR; TCRdb's copy has only in-frame clones and lacks some. The sample contains about 230,000 clones, around four fifths of which appear only once. Source material: peripheral blood. The source of these receptors is a man aged 40-49 years with acute or convalescent COVID-19. Both conserved end residues are part of each CDR3. D genes are given only for firm matches. The size of a clone is reported for some rows only, either as once, few or many, or as a class for expanded clones.

J gene,D gene,clone size,V gene,CDR3 protein,CDR3 DNA
TRBJ1-4,TRBD1,.,TRBV5-4,CASSTRTGAWVGSNEKLFF,TGTGCCAGCAGCACACGGACAGGGGCCTGGGTGGGGTCAAATGAAAAACTGTTTTTT
TRBJ1-3,TRBD1,.,TRBV14,CASSAQGAGNTIYF,TGTGCCAGCAGCGCCCAGGGGGCTGGAAACACCATATATTTT
TRBJ1-6,.,.,TRBV9,CASSVGHAEGNSPLHF,TGTGCCAGCAGCGTAGGGCATGCGGAGGGAAATTCACCCCTCCACTTT
TRBJ2-7,TRBD2,.,TRBV5-4,CASSAGGVAGDYEQYF,TGTGCCAGCAGCGCGGGGGGGGTAGCGGGAGACTACGAGCAGTACTTC
TRBJ1-5,.,once,TRBV6-5,CASSNDRAYQPQHF,TGTGCCAGCAGCAACGACAGAGCCTATCAGCCCCAGCATTTT
TRBJ1-1,TRBD1,.,TRBV19,CASRPDRGAGTEAFF,TGTGCCAGTAGGCCGGACAGGGGTGCGGGCACTGAAGCTTTCTTT
TRBJ1-2,.,few,TRBV25-1,CASSAPYQAYGYTF,TGTGCCAGCAGTGCCCCGTATCAGGCCTATGGCTACACCTTC
TRBJ2-7,TRBD2,.,TRBV6-6,CASSPGLAGASLGEQYF,TGTGCCAGCAGTCCGGGACTAGCGGGAGCGAGCCTGGGAGAGCAGTACTTC
TRBJ1-1,.,.,TRBV11-1,CASSLVGVNTEAFF,TGTGCCAGCAGCTTAGTGGGAGTGAACACTGAAGCTTTCTTT
TRBJ1-6,.,.,TRBV4-3,CASSQDLTGSPLHF,TGCGCCAGCAGCCAAGATCTGACAGGTTCACCCCTCCACTTT
TRBJ1-4,.,.,TRBV6-5,CASSIQGSEKLFF,TGTGCCAGCAGTATACAGGGAAGCGAAAAACTGTTTTTT
TRBJ1-1,TRBD1,.,TRBV6-5,CASSSGTGRTEAFF,TGTGCCAGCAGTTCGGGGACAGGGAGGACTGAAGCTTTCTTT
TRBJ1-1,TRBD1,.,TRBV28,CASSTIGTGNTEAFF,TGTGCCAGCAGCACTATCGGGACAGGGAACACTGAAGCTTTCTTT
TRBJ1-5,.,few,TRBV2,CASSLGGPQPQHF,TGTGCCAGCAGTCTAGGGGGACCTCAGCCCCAGCATTTT
TRBJ2-1,TRBD2,.,TRBV11-1,CASSPGLAEGNEQFF,TGTGCCAGCAGCCCTGGACTAGCGGAGGGCAATGAGCAGTTCTTC
TRBJ2-1,TRBD2,.,TRBV7-9,CASLASGSRDNEQFF,TGTGCCAGCCTGGCTAGCGGGAGTCGCGACAATGAGCAGTTCTTC
TRBJ1-5,.,.,TRBV19,CASTTRRHSNQPQHF,TGTGCCAGTACCACCCGCCGACATAGCAATCAGCCCCAGCATTTT
TRBJ1-1,.,.,TRBV18,CASSSPSTMNTEAFF,TGTGCCAGCTCAAGTCCAAGCACTATGAACACTGAAGCTTTCTTT
TRBJ2-2,TRBD2,once,TRBV9,CASSVGTSGRASGELFF,TGTGCCAGCAGCGTAGGGACTAGCGGGAGGGCCTCCGGGGAGCTGTTTTTT
TRBJ1-2,.,.,TRBV2,CASSEGGGYYGYTF,TGTGCCAGCAGTGAAGGCGGGGGATACTATGGCTACACCTTC
TRBJ1-3,.,.,TRBV7-9,CASSLTSGNTIYF,TGTGCCAGCAGTCTGACATCTGGAAACACCATATATTTT
TRBJ2-5,TRBD2,.,TRBV6-2/TRBV6-3,CASTPGGGWTQYF,TGTGCCAGCACCCCGGGGGGGGGATGGACCCAGTACTTC
TRBJ1-5,TRBD1,.,TRBV28,CASSSDRGPNQPQHF,TGTGCCAGCAGTTCCGACAGGGGGCCCAATCAGCCCCAGCATTTT
TRBJ1-5,.,.,TRBV10-3,CAISESYPGTNQPQHF,TGTGCCATCAGTGAGTCTTACCCAGGGACAAATCAGCCCCAGCATTTT
TRBJ1-5,.,.,TRBV19,CASSISVDILGNQPQHF,TGTGCCAGTAGTATATCTGTTGACATCTTGGGCAATCAGCCCCAGCATTTT
TRBJ2-2,.,.,TRBV20-1,CSASGVSGELFF,TGCAGTGCTAGTGGTGTGAGCGGGGAGCTGTTTTTT
TRBJ1-3,.,.,TRBV9,CASSVGTSGNTIYF,TGTGCCAGCAGCGTGGGGACATCTGGAAACACCATATATTTT
TRBJ1-3,TRBD1,many,TRBV9,CASSVESGQISGNTIYF,TGTGCCAGCAGCGTAGAATCGGGACAGATCTCTGGAAACACCATATATTTT
TRBJ2-1,TRBD1,.,TRBV30,CAWSVQGFAQFF,TGTGCCTGGAGTGTACAGGGGTTTGCGCAGTTCTTC
TRBJ1-2,TRBD1,.,TRBV30,CAWGGTGQRGGYTF,TGTGCCTGGGGTGGGACAGGGCAGAGGGGTGGCTACACCTTC
TRBJ2-5,.,.,TRBV18,CASSLGERETQYF,TGTGCCAGCTCCTTGGGAGAACGGGAGACCCAGTACTTC